The 6 T cell receptor beta chains below all came from one sample that was sequenced in a study of CD8+CD57+ T cells in acquired aplastic anemia. The template used for profiling TCR beta VDJ and CDR3 was genomic DNA. TCRdb recomputed calls from the reads with MiXCR, one row per CDR3 protein. The sample has approximately 470,000 distinct CDR3 sequences, under 40% seen once. Previously, flow cytometry had revealed CD8+CD57+ cell expansion in the patients chosen for sequencing. The sequenced sample consisted of sorted CD4+, CD8+, or CD8+CD57+ T cells (not recorded which) from PBMCs. These receptors were collected from a human donor with aplastic anemia.

As concerns this clonotype: Since a much larger clone is just one base distant, this may be a read error. This chain joins TRBV20-1 and TRBJ2-7; 9 bases match TRBD1. The CDR3 runs 16 residues. Germline V gives CDR1 DFQATT, CDR2 SNEGSKA (reference sequence). The CDR3 loop is CSTSPLGGQGLYEQYF. CDR3 nucleotides: TGCAGTACTAGCCCCCTTGGGGGACAGGGTCTCTACGAGCAGTACTTC.

This clonotype came up a few times. The V call is TRBV12-3 or TRBV12-4, the J call TRBJ1-1; perhaps TRBD1 as D (6 bases). V was clipped by 6 bases and J by 6 bases, with 14 bases between them. The CDR3 totals 13 residues. The CDR3, as DNA: TGTGCCAGCAGAATCACAGGGAGCCCTGAAGCTTTCTTT. Translation gives CASRITGSPEAFF.

Comments on this clonotype: A read error may be the cause here, since a much bigger clone is one base away. The V gene is TRBV7-2, the J gene TRBJ1-5; D perhaps matches TRBD1 (6 bases). V dropped 1 base and J dropped 6 bases, with 10 bases sitting between them. The CDR3 has 14 amino acids. The germline V gene encodes CDR1 SGHTA and CDR2 FQGNSA. The CDR3 loop reads CASSLGPGVQPQHF. The DNA for the CDR3 is TGTGCCAGCAGCTTAGGGCCAGGGGTTCAGCCCCAGCATTTT.

Ten or more counts support this clonotype. The rearrangement uses TRBV5-1 and TRBJ2-7; D ambiguous. Germline CDR1 SGHRS, CDR2 YFSETQ. The CDR3 is 15 residues long. V was pared by 0 bases and J by 1 base, with 11 bases between. The CDR3 protein is CASSLDGRNSYEQYF. In DNA, the CDR3 is TGCGCCAGCAGCTTGGATGGCCGTAATTCCTACGAGCAGTACTTC.

This chain links TRBV15 with TRBJ1-2; perhaps TRBD1 as D (6 bases). This CDR3 is 17 amino acids long. Germline V gene data show CDR1 as LNHNV and CDR2 as YYDKDF (reference sequence). The V end was cut by 1 base, the J end by 1 base, with 16 bases between. In DNA, the CDR3 is TGTGCCACCAGCAGAGCCCCGGAAGGGGGGTTTAACTATGGCTACACCTTC. Translated, it gives CATSRAPEGGFNYGYTF. Using reference TRBV15 and TRBJ1-2 for the parts outside the CDR3, the full variable domain is DAMVIQNPRYQVTQFGKPVTLSCSQTLNHNVMYWYQQKSSQAPKLLFHYYDKDFNNEADTPDNFQSRRPNTSFCFLDIRSPGLGDTAMYLCATSRAPEGGFNYGYTFGSGTRLTVV.

This clonotype has more than one count but fewer than ten. V gene TRBV9 combines with J gene TRBJ1-6; D is uncertain. Trimming took 4 bases from V and 10 from J, leaving 18 bases between them. CDR1 and CDR2 from the germline V gene are SGDLS and YYNGEE. The CDR3 is 15 residues long. The CDR3, as DNA: TGTGCCAGCAGCATCAGTCCGGACGGTGGATCACCCCTCCACTTT. Its protein product is CASSISPDGGSPLHF.